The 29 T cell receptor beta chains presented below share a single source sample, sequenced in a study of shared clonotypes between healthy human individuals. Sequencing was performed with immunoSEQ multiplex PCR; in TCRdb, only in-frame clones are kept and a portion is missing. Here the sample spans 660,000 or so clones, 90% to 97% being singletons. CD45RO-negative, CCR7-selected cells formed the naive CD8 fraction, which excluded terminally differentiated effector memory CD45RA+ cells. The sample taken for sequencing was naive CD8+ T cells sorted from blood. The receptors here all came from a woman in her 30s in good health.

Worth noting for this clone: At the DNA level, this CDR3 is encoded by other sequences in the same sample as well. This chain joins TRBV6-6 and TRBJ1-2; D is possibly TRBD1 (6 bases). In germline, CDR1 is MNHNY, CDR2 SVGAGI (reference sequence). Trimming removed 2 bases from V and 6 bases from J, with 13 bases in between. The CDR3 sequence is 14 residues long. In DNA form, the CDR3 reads TGTGCCAGCAGTTACCTCGACAGGTTCGATGGCTACACCTTC. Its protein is CASSYLDRFDGYTF.

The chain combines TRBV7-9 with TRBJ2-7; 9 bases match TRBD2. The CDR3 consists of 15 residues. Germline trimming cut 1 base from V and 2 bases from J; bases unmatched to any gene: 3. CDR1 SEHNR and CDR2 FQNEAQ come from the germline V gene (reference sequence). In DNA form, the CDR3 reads TGTGCCAGCAGCTTAGGGGCGGGAGGGACCTACGAGCAGTACTTC. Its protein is CASSLGAGGTYEQYF.

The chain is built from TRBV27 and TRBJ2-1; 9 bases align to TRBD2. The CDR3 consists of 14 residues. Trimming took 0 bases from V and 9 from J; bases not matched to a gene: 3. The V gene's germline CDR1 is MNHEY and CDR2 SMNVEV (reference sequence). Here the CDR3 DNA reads TGTGCCAGCAGTTTATCTAGTAGCGGGAGTGAGCAGTTCTTC. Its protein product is CASSLSSSGSEQFF.

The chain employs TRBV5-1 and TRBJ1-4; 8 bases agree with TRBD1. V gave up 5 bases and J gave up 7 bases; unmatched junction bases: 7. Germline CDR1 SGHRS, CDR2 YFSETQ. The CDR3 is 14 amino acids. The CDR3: CASRWTGRTEKLFF. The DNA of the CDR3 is TGCGCCAGCAGATGGACAGGGAGGACTGAAAAACTGTTTTTT.

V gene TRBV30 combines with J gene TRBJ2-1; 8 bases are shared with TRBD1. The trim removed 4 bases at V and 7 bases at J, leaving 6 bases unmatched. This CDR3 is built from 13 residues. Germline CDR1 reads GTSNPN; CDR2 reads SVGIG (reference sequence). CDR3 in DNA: TGTGCCTGGAATCTACAGGGGGGAAATGAGCAGTTCTTC. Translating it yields CAWNLQGGNEQFF.

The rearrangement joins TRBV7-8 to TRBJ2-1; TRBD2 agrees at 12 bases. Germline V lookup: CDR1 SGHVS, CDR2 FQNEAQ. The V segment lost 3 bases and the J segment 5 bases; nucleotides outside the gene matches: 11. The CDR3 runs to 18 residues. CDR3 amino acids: CASSLGLAGGSLNNEQFF. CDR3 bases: TGTGCCAGCAGCTTGGGACTAGCGGGCGGAAGTTTAAACAATGAGCAGTTCTTC.

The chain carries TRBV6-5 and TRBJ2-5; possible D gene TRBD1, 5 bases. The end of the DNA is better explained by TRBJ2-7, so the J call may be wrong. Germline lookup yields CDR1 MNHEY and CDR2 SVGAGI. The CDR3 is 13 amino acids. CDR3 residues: CASQLDSSYEQYF. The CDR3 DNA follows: TGTGCCAGCCAACTCGACAGCTCCTACGAGCAGTACTTC.

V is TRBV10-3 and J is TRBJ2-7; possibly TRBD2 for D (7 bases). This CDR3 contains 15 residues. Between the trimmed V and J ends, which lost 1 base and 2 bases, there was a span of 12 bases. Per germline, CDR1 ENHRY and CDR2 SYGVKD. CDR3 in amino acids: CAISEWEGGPYEQYF. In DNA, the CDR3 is TGTGCCATCAGTGAGTGGGAGGGGGGCCCCTACGAGCAGTACTTC.

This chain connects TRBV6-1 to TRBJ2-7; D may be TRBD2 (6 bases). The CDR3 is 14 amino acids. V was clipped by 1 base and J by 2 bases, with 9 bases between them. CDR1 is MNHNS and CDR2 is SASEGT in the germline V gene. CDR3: CASSEGDSAYEQYF. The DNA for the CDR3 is TGTGCCAGCAGTGAAGGGGACTCGGCCTACGAGCAGTACTTC.

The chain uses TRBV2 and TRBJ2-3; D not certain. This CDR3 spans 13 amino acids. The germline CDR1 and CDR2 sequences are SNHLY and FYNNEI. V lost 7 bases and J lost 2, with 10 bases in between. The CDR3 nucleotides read TGTGCCAGCAAAACGGGTTACACAGATACGCAGTATTTT. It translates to CASKTGYTDTQYF.

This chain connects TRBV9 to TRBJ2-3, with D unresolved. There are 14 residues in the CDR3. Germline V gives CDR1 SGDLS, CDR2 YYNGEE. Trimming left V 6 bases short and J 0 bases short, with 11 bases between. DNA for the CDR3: TGTGCCAGCACCCCTAGATCAAGCACAGATACGCAGTATTTT. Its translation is CASTPRSSTDTQYF.

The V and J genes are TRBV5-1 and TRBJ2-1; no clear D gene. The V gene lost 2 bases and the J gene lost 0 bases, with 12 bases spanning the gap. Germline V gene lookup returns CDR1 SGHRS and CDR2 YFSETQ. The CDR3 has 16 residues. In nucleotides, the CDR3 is TGCGCCAGCAGCTTTACGGGTCCTAGCTCCTACAATGAGCAGTTCTTC. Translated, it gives CASSFTGPSSYNEQFF. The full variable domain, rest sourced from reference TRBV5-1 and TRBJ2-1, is KAGVTQTPRYLIKTRGQQVTLSCSPISGHRSVSWYQQTPGQGLQFLFEYFSETQRNKGNFPGRFSGRQFSNSRSEMNVSTLELGDSALYLCASSFTGPSSYNEQFFGPGTRLTVL.

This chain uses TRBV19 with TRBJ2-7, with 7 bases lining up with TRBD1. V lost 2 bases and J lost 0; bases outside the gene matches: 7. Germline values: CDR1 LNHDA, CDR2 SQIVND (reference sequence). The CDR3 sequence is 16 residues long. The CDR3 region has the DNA TGTGCCAGTAGTATAATATTTCGGGACAGCTCCTACGAGCAGTACTTC. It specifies CASSIIFRDSSYEQYF.

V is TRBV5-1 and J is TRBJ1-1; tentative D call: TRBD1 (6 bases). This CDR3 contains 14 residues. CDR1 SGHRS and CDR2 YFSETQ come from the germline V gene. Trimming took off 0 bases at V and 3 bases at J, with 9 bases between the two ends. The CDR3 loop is CASSLAGAYTEAFF. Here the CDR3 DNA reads TGCGCCAGCAGCTTGGCGGGGGCCTACACTGAAGCTTTCTTT.

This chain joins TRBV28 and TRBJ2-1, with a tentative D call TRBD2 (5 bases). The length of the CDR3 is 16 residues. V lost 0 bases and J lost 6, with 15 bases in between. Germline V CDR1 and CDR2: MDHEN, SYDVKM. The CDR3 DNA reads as TGTGCCAGCAGTTTATGGAGGGATGGACTCGTCAATGAGCAGTTCTTC. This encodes CASSLWRDGLVNEQFF.

Here the CDR3 reads CASSTGPSGRHTQYF. CDR3 bases: TGTGCCAGCAGCACGGGCCCTAGCGGGAGACATACGCAGTATTTT. The chain couples TRBV21-1 to TRBJ2-3; TRBD2 is the table's D call, not checked against the DNA. TRBV21-1 represents a pseudogene. This CDR3 region has 15 residues.

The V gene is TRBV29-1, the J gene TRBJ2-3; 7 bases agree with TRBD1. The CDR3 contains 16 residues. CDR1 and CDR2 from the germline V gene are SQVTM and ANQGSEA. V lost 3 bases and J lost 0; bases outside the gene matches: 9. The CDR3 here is CSVEAGGPPSTDTQYF. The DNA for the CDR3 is TGCAGCGTTGAGGCAGGGGGTCCCCCTAGCACAGATACGCAGTATTTT.

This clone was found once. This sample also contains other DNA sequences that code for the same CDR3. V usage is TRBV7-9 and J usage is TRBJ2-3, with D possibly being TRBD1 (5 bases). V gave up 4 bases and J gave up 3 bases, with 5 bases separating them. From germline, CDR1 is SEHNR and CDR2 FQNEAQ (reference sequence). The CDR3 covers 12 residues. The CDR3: CASSSGTDTQYF. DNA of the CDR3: TGTGCCAGCAGCTCAGGGACAGATACGCAGTATTTT. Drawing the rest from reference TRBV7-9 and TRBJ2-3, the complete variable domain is DTGVSQNPRHKITKRGQNVTFRCDPISEHNRLYWYRQTLGQGPEFLTYFQNEAQLEKSRLLSDRFSAERPKGSFSTLEIQRTEQGDSAMYLCASSSGTDTQYFGPGTRLTVL.

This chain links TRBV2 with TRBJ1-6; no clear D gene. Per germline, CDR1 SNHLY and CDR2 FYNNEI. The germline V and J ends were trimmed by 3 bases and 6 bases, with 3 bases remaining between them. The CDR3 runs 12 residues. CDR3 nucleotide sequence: TGTGCCAGCAGTGAGTTTAATTCACCCCTCCACTTT. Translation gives CASSEFNSPLHF.

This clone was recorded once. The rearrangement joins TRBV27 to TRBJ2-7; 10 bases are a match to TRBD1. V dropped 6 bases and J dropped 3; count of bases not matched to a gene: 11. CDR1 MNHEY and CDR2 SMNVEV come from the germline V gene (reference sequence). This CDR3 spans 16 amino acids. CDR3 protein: CASSPWGQGMDYEQYF. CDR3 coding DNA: TGTGCCAGCAGCCCCTGGGGACAGGGGATGGACTACGAGCAGTACTTC.

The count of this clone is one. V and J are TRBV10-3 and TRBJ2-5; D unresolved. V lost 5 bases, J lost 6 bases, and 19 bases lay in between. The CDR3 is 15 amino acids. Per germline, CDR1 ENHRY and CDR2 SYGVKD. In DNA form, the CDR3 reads TGTGCCATCAGTAGATCGACGGAAGGGCAGAAGACCCAGTACTTC. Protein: CAISRSTEGQKTQYF.

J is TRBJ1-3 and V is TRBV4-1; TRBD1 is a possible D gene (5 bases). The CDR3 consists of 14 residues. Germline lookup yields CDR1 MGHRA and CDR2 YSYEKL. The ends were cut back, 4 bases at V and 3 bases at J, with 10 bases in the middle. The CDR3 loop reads CASSPRDGGNTIYF. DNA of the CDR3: TGCGCCAGCAGCCCCAGGGACGGTGGAAACACCATATATTTT.

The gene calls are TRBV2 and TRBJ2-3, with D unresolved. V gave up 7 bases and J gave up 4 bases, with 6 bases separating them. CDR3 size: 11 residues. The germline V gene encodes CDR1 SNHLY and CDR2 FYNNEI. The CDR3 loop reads CASKAPDTQYF. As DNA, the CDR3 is TGTGCCAGCAAAGCCCCAGATACGCAGTATTTT.

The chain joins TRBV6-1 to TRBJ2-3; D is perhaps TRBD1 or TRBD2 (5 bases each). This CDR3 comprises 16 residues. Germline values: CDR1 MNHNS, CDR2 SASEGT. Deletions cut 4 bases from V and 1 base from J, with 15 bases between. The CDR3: CASSVSWGYGTDTQYF. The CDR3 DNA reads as TGTGCCAGCAGTGTTAGCTGGGGGTACGGCACAGATACGCAGTATTTT.

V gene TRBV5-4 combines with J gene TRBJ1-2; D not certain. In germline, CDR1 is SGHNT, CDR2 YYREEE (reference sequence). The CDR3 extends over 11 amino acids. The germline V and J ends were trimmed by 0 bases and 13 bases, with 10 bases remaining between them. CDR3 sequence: CASSLGGESTF. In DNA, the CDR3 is TGTGCCAGCAGCTTGGGTGGGGAAAGCACCTTC.

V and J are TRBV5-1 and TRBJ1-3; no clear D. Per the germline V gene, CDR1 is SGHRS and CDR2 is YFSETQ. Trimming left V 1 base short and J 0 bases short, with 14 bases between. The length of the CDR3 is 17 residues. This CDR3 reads CASSLSEARISGNTIYF. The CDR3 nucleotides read TGCGCCAGCAGCTTGTCGGAAGCCCGGATCTCTGGAAACACCATATATTTT.

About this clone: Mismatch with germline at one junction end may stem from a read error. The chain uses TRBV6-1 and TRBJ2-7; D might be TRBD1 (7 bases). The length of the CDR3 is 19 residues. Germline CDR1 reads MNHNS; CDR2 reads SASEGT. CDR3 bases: TGTGCCAGCAGCGAAGGCGGGTATGTGAGGGGGGACAGTCCCTACGAGCAGTACTTC. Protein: CASSEGGYVRGDSPYEQYF.

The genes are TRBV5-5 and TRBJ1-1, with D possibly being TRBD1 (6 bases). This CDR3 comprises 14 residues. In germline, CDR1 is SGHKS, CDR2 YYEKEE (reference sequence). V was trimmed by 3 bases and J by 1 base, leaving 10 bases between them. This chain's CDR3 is CASSSTRGNTEAFF. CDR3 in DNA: TGTGCCAGCAGCTCGACCAGGGGGAACACTGAAGCTTTCTTT.

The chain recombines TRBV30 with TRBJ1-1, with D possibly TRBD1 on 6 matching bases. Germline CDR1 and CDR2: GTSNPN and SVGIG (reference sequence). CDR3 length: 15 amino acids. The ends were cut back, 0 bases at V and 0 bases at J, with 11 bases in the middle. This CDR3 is CAWSVPGDMNTEAFF. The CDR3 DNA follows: TGTGCCTGGAGTGTACCTGGGGACATGAACACTGAAGCTTTCTTT.